This passage covers 31 T cell receptor beta chains from one sample sequenced in a study of vaccination and CD4 T cells after COVID-19. Cultured CD4+ T cells had their DNA profiled by the Oncomine TCR Beta short-read assay. TCRdb reanalysed the PCR reads using MiXCR and keeps one entry per CDR3 protein. The sample lists over 10,000 distinct CDR3 sequences, about 43% occurring once. Treatment specified: roughly ten-day PBMC culture with coronavirus spike peptide pools or control peptides (ViraFEST assay). Antigen specificity for these receptors is unknown. Material: CD4+ T cells from blood, cultured in vitro. These TCRs come from a human donor who had recovered from COVID-19.

The chain carries TRBV27 and TRBJ1-6; D not resolved. V lost 3 bases to trimming and J lost 7 bases, with 13 bases between them. There are 15 residues in the CDR3. Germline CDR1 is MNHEY and CDR2 is SMNVEV (reference sequence). This CDR3 is CASSFDWAVNSPLHF. In DNA, the CDR3 is TGTGCCAGCAGTTTTGATTGGGCGGTAAATTCACCCCTCCACTTT.

The chain recombines TRBV7-2 with TRBJ1-1, with a weak D call TRBD1 (6 bases). Trimming took 3 bases from V and 0 from J, leaving 11 bases between them. CDR3 size: 15 residues. Germline V gene lookup returns CDR1 SGHTA and CDR2 FQGNSA. The CDR3 nucleotides are TGTGCCAGCAGCTTGCTTCGGACAGTGAACACTGAAGCTTTCTTT. This translates into CASSLLRTVNTEAFF.

This rearrangement joins TRBV20-1 to TRBJ1-5; no clear D. The germline CDR1 and CDR2 sequences are DFQATT and SNEGSKA (reference sequence). The CDR3 contains 15 residues. Trimming removed 0 bases at V and 3 bases at J, with 12 bases between. The CDR3 region has the DNA TGCAGTGCTAGAGAGGGAGGAGGACCCAATCAGCCCCAGCATTTT. Protein product: CSAREGGGPNQPQHF.

In this sample, this clonotype turned up a few times. This rearrangement joins TRBV12-3 or TRBV12-4 to TRBJ1-2; 7 bases match TRBD1. The CDR3 is made up of 15 amino acids. V trimming: 6 bases; J trimming: 0 bases; junction bases outside the gene matches: 7. This CDR3 reads CASRFGQASNYGYTF. The CDR3 DNA is TGTGCCAGCAGATTTGGACAGGCATCTAACTATGGCTACACCTTC.

The genes are TRBV6-1 and TRBJ1-1; D is unresolved. The germline V gene encodes CDR1 MNHNS and CDR2 SASEGT. The CDR3 runs 13 residues. Deletions cut 1 base from V and 4 bases from J, with 7 bases between. The CDR3 nucleotides read TGTGCCAGCAGTGAAGTAGGAAGCACTGAAGCTTTCTTT. Protein: CASSEVGSTEAFF.

The rearrangement uses TRBV10-1 and TRBJ2-7; tentative D call: TRBD1 (5 bases). The CDR3 has 14 amino acids. CDR1 is WNHNN and CDR2 is SYGVQD in the germline V gene (reference sequence). The germline V and J ends were trimmed by 3 bases and 6 bases, with 15 bases remaining between them. In nucleotides, the CDR3 is TGCGCCAGCAGTGAAAGGGCTGACAGAGGCGAGCAGTACTTC. It codes for CASSERADRGEQYF.

The rearrangement links TRBV25-1 to TRBJ2-1; 12 bases align to TRBD2. CDR1 and CDR2 from the germline V gene are MGHDK and SYGVNS. With V trimmed by 6 bases and J by 7 bases, 7 bases remained unmatched. This CDR3 has 15 amino acids. As DNA, the CDR3 is TGTGCCAGCAGCCTAGCGGGAGGGCCGAGGAATGAGCAGTTCTTC. Protein: CASSLAGGPRNEQFF. Full variable domain (remainder filled in from reference TRBV25-1 and TRBJ2-1): EADIYQTPRYLVIGTGKKITLECSQTMGHDKMYWYQQDPGMELHLIHYSYGVNSTEKGDLSSESTVSRIRTEHFPLTLESARPSHTSQYLCASSLAGGPRNEQFFGPGTRLTVL.

The rearrangement joins TRBV9 to TRBJ2-3; 10 nucleotides agree with TRBD2. Trimming at V came to 0 bases and at J to 4 bases, leaving 8 bases not matched to a gene. Germline loops: CDR1 SGDLS, CDR2 YYNGEE. CDR3 size: 17 residues. The CDR3 region has the DNA TGTGCCAGCAGCGTAGGTTCTAGCGGGAGCTCATCAGATACGCAGTATTTT. Protein sequence: CASSVGSSGSSSDTQYF.

This clonotype was observed a handful of times. The V call is TRBV4-1, the J call TRBJ2-7; a weak D match, TRBD2 (6 bases). Trimming left V 0 bases short and J 4 bases short, with 22 bases between. This CDR3 region has 18 residues. The V gene's germline CDR1 is MGHRA and CDR2 YSYEKL. CDR3 sequence (DNA): TGCGCCAGCAGCCAAGATCCCCCGCAGGGACTCTTGACTTACGAGCAGTACTTC. Translating it yields CASSQDPPQGLLTYEQYF.

In this sample, this clonotype turned up a few times. The chain joins TRBV6-1 to TRBJ1-2, with D unresolved. Germline assignment: CDR1 MNHNS and CDR2 SASEGT. V was cut by 1 base and J by 8 bases, with 14 bases left in between. The CDR3 is made up of 14 amino acids. CDR3 amino acids: CASSEVLFGGGYTF. In DNA form, the CDR3 reads TGTGCCAGCAGTGAAGTGCTGTTTGGAGGAGGCTACACCTTC.

This sequence joins TRBV2 and TRBJ2-5, with TRBD1 identical over 9 bases. J lost 1 base, V lost 11 bases, and 5 bases had no gene match. Looked up from germline, CDR1 is SNHLY and CDR2 is FYNNEI. The CDR3 contains 13 residues. In DNA form, the CDR3 reads TGTGCCGGACTGACAGGGGGCCAAGAGACCCAGTACTTC. This gives the protein CAGLTGGQETQYF.

V gene TRBV6-2 or TRBV6-3 combines with J gene TRBJ1-1; D gene unclear. The CDR3 consists of 13 residues. CDR1 is MNHEY, CDR2 SVGEGT, per germline. V was pared by 2 bases and J by 8 bases, with 12 bases between. DNA of the CDR3: TGTGCCAGCAGTTACACGAGGGCGCCGGAAGCTTTCTTT. Translating gives CASSYTRAPEAFF.

The V and J genes are TRBV7-9 and TRBJ1-1; tentative D call: TRBD1 (6 bases). CDR1 SEHNR and CDR2 FQNEAQ come from the germline V gene (reference sequence). V was trimmed by 5 bases and J by 0 bases, leaving 13 bases between them. The CDR3 is made up of 15 amino acids. CDR3 nucleotides: TGTGCCAGCAGCCGGGAGGGGGTCTTGAACACTGAAGCTTTCTTT. Residues: CASSREGVLNTEAFF.

This clonotype appeared a single time. The chain combines TRBV19 with TRBJ2-2; possible D gene TRBD1, 6 bases. The CDR3 runs to 15 residues. V dropped 8 bases and J dropped 4 bases, with 17 bases sitting between them. The germline V gene has CDR1 LNHDA and CDR2 SQIVND (reference sequence). CDR3 loop: CASSTGYEGTGELFF. In DNA form, the CDR3 reads TGTGCCAGTTCGACAGGTTATGAGGGCACCGGGGAGCTGTTTTTT.

This clonotype was counted a few times. This chain connects TRBV27 to TRBJ1-2; D possibly corresponds to TRBD1 (5 bases). This CDR3 spans 15 amino acids. V lost 4 bases and J 3 bases, leaving 15 bases between the germline ends. CDR1 MNHEY and CDR2 SMNVEV come from the germline V gene (reference sequence). CDR3 DNA: TGTGCCAGCAGTTCCCTGGGGGAGGGCGACTATGGCTACACCTTC. Its protein product is CASSSLGEGDYGYTF.

The genes are TRBV7-9 and TRBJ2-3; D unresolved. The CDR3 totals 14 residues. V was trimmed by 1 base and J by 5 bases, leaving 10 bases between them. Germline CDR1 is SEHNR and CDR2 is FQNEAQ (reference sequence). The CDR3 sequence: CASSLEGLVDTQYF. The CDR3 DNA is TGTGCCAGCAGCTTAGAGGGCCTGGTAGATACGCAGTATTTT.

By sample fraction, this clonotype is medium-sized. The V gene is TRBV7-8, the J gene TRBJ1-6, with D uncertain. From germline, CDR1 is SGHVS and CDR2 FQNEAQ. V gave up 5 bases and J gave up 7 bases, with 6 bases separating them. The CDR3 totals 12 residues. The CDR3 sequence is CASSPPNSPLHF. The CDR3 DNA reads as TGTGCCAGCAGCCCTCCCAATTCACCCCTCCACTTT.

This clonotype was observed once. The chain couples TRBV30 to TRBJ2-7; D gene ambiguous. There are 12 residues in the CDR3. The V gene's germline CDR1 is GTSNPN and CDR2 SVGIG (reference sequence). V dropped 2 bases and J dropped 6 bases, with 11 bases sitting between them. The CDR3 sequence: CAWSRARSEQYF. DNA of the CDR3: TGTGCCTGGAGTAGGGCAAGGAGCGAGCAGTACTTC.

The chain has TRBV7-6 and TRBJ2-5, with D possibly TRBD2 on 5 matching bases. V lost 1 base, J lost 5 bases, and 14 bases lay in between. The CDR3 has 15 residues. Germline V lookup: CDR1 SGHVS, CDR2 FNYEAQ. CDR3: CASSLGGSRQETQYF. CDR3 in DNA: TGTGCCAGCAGCTTAGGAGGGAGTAGGCAGGAGACCCAGTACTTC.

In this sample, this clonotype turned up a few times. The V gene is TRBV6-1, the J gene TRBJ2-7, with no clear D. Trimming removed 5 bases from V and 2 bases from J, with 7 bases in between. The germline V gene has CDR1 MNHNS and CDR2 SASEGT. The CDR3 has 12 amino acids. In DNA form, the CDR3 reads TGTGCCAGCAGTCCCGCAGCCTACGAGCAGTACTTC. Translated, it gives CASSPAAYEQYF.

This clonotype is labeled large. Here the CDR3 DNA reads TGTGCCAGCAGCTCGTTACGGTATCTCTCTGGAAACACCATATATTTT. Its protein is CASSSLRYLSGNTIYF. This chain links TRBV7-9 with TRBJ1-3; D remains ambiguous. Trimming shortened V by 4 bases and J by 0 bases, and 13 bases separated the two germline ends. CDR1 and CDR2 from the germline V gene are SEHNR and FQNEAQ (reference sequence). CDR3 length: 16 residues.

This clonotype was found a few times. The rearrangement links TRBV6-5 to TRBJ1-2; D may be TRBD1 (5 bases). Trimming left V 0 bases short and J 4 bases short, with 9 bases between. The germline CDR1 and CDR2 sequences are MNHEY and SVGAGI. The CDR3 has 14 residues. The CDR3 loop reads CASSYSGTPYGYTF. In DNA form, the CDR3 reads TGTGCCAGCAGTTACTCCGGGACCCCCTATGGCTACACCTTC.

This clonotype was seen only a few times. The rearrangement links TRBV27 to TRBJ2-2, with 13 bases matching TRBD2. This CDR3 contains 17 residues. The V gene end was trimmed by 5 bases and the J gene end by 4 bases; junction bases not matched to a gene: 7. The V gene's germline CDR1 is MNHEY and CDR2 SMNVEV (reference sequence). CDR3 region: CASSRTSGGVGTGELFF. For the CDR3, the DNA is TGTGCCAGCAGTAGGACTAGCGGGGGCGTAGGCACCGGGGAGCTGTTTTTT.

The CDR3: CASSLYLAGPYEQYF. CDR3 nucleotides: TGTGCCAGCAGCTTATATCTAGCGGGGCCCTACGAGCAGTACTTC. This sequence joins TRBV11-2 and TRBJ2-7, with 9 bases identical to TRBD2. This CDR3 has 15 amino acids. Germline lookup yields CDR1 SGHAT and CDR2 FQNNGV. V was pared by 2 bases and J by 2 bases, with 4 bases of the junction left unmatched.

The rearrangement uses TRBV5-1 and TRBJ1-3, with 9 bases lining up with TRBD1. This CDR3 has 15 residues. Per the germline V gene, CDR1 is SGHRS and CDR2 is YFSETQ. The V gene end was trimmed by 4 bases and the J gene end by 0 bases; junction bases not matched to a gene: 2. The CDR3 region has the DNA TGCGCCAGCAGCAAACAGGGGGCCTCTGGAAACACCATATATTTT. As protein: CASSKQGASGNTIYF.

The V call is TRBV10-3, the J call TRBJ2-2, with 11 bases that match TRBD1. The junction had 13 bases not matched to a gene; V was cut back by 10 bases and J by 6 bases. Germline-derived CDR1 and CDR2 are ENHRY and SYGVKD. This CDR3 contains 16 residues. CDR3 nucleotides: TGTGCCACGAGTGGAATAGGGACAGGGGGTTCCGGGGAGCTGTTTTTT. Protein product: CATSGIGTGGSGELFF.

This clonotype has more than one count but fewer than ten. This rearrangement joins TRBV5-1 to TRBJ2-5; no reliable D call. Trimming took off 1 base at V and 3 bases at J, with 13 bases between the two ends. Germline loops: CDR1 SGHRS, CDR2 YFSETQ. CDR3 length equals 15 residues. The CDR3 spells CASSLRRGGEETQYF. Written as DNA, the CDR3 is TGCGCCAGCAGCTTGCGCAGAGGTGGCGAAGAGACCCAGTACTTC.

The chain employs TRBV10-2 and TRBJ2-7; a weak D match, TRBD2 (6 bases). V lost 2 bases, J lost 6 bases, and 17 bases lay in between. This CDR3 contains 15 residues. The germline V gene encodes CDR1 WSHSY and CDR2 SAAADI. The CDR3 reads CASSEIRENRREQYF. The CDR3 DNA follows: TGCGCCAGCAGTGAGATACGGGAGAATCGACGCGAGCAGTACTTC.

The chain has TRBV7-2 and TRBJ1-1; 7 bases align to TRBD1. Trimming removed 6 bases from V and 4 bases from J; junction bases left unmatched: 8. Germline V gene sequence: CDR1 SGHTA, CDR2 FQGNSA. This CDR3 region has 14 residues. The CDR3 is CASSPFQGGTEAFF. As DNA, the CDR3 is TGTGCCAGCAGTCCCTTTCAGGGGGGCACTGAAGCTTTCTTT.

This rearrangement joins TRBV12-3 or TRBV12-4 to TRBJ2-2; D call uncertain. CDR3 size: 17 residues. V lost 5 bases, J lost 1 base, and 17 bases lay in between. CDR3 coding DNA: TGTGCCAGCAGTCTTGTTCATGGACGCCTGAACACCGGGGAGCTGTTTTTT. Encoded protein: CASSLVHGRLNTGELFF.

This sequence joins TRBV6-2 or TRBV6-3 and TRBJ2-7; 9 positions match TRBD2. J was trimmed by 6 bases and V by 0 bases; bases with no gene match: 12. Germline-derived CDR1 and CDR2 are MNHEY and SVGEGT. The CDR3 contains 17 residues. Here the CDR3 reads CASSYSTFSGRKSEQYF. The CDR3 region has the DNA TGTGCCAGCAGTTACTCGACTTTTAGCGGGAGAAAATCCGAGCAGTACTTC.